A single sample is the source of the 15 T cell receptor beta chains below, sequenced in a study of prognosis after radiotherapy for stage I lung cancer. Genomic DNA provided the template from which TCR beta CDR3 was amplified by two-round multiplex PCR. During first-round PCR, primers specific to each TRBV and TRBJ gene were used. TCRdb fed the multiplex PCR reads into MiXCR, producing one record per CDR3 protein. The sample shows about 12,000 distinct CDR3 sequences, about 35% of them seen only once. Sequenced here: PBMCs, sampled before or after stereotactic body radiation therapy (not recorded which). The origin of the receptors is a donor of 50 years or more with non-small cell lung cancer.

This chain joins TRBV12-3 or TRBV12-4 and TRBJ2-7, with 7 bases aligning to TRBD1. This CDR3 spans 15 amino acids. Germline trimming cut 3 bases from V and 5 bases from J; bases unmatched to any gene: 10. Here the CDR3 reads CASSFGVNRGNEQYF. DNA of the CDR3: TGTGCCAGCAGTTTCGGAGTCAACAGGGGTAACGAGCAGTACTTC.

The chain uses TRBV20-1 and TRBJ1-2, with 9 bases that match TRBD1. CDR3 length: 14 residues. Germline loops: CDR1 DFQATT, CDR2 SNEGSKA (reference sequence). V gave up 1 base and J gave up 7 bases; unmatched junction bases: 7. CDR3 amino acids: CSARGDRGLGGYTF. The CDR3 DNA reads as TGCAGTGCTAGAGGCGACAGGGGGTTGGGTGGCTACACCTTC.

The table lists this clonotype with many counts. V usage is TRBV12-3 or TRBV12-4 and J usage is TRBJ2-3, with 9 bases lining up with TRBD2. The CDR3 covers 16 residues. Unmatched junction bases numbered 7, after V lost 2 bases and J lost 4 bases. This CDR3 reads CASSLWAGGPADTQYF. The DNA for the CDR3 is TGTGCCAGCAGTTTATGGGCGGGGGGGCCGGCAGATACGCAGTATTTT.

This chain connects TRBV20-1 to TRBJ2-7; D is unclear. The germline V and J ends were trimmed by 2 bases and 6 bases, with 14 bases remaining between them. CDR1 and CDR2 from the germline V gene are DFQATT and SNEGSKA (reference sequence). The CDR3 contains 13 residues. CDR3 in DNA: TGCAGTGCTAGATCCCCCCCAGTCTCCGAGCAGTACTTC. Translated, it gives CSARSPPVSEQYF.

About this clonotype: A far bigger clonotype differs at one base, so this is likely a read error. This chain uses TRBV7-6 with TRBJ2-3; 8 nucleotides align to TRBD2. The CDR3 loop spans 16 amino acids. V was pared by 5 bases and J by 2 bases, with 9 bases of the junction left unmatched. CDR1 and CDR2 (germline): SGHVS, FNYEAQ. The CDR3 reads CASSRGGRGDTDTQYF. The CDR3 nucleotides are TGTGCCAGCAGCAGAGGAGGGCGGGGGGACACAGATACGCAGTATTTT.

In this sample, this clonotype is medium-sized (0.01 to 0.1%). The chain couples TRBV12-3 or TRBV12-4 to TRBJ1-2, with 7 bases aligning to TRBD1. The CDR3 is made up of 15 amino acids. J lost 6 bases, V lost 5 bases, and 12 bases had no gene match. In nucleotides, the CDR3 is TGTGCCAGCAGTCCGCGACAGGGATCAGTAAATGGCTACACCTTC. It codes for CASSPRQGSVNGYTF.

Concerning this clonotype: One junction end does not reproduce the germline sequence, and a read error may be involved. This sequence joins TRBV2 and TRBJ1-4, with 10 bases that match TRBD1. The CDR3 covers 14 residues. Germline CDR1 SNHLY, CDR2 FYNNEI. The CDR3 DNA sequence: TGTGCCAGCAATGGACAGGGGGACTATGAAAAACTGCTTTTT. It encodes CASNGQGDYEKLLF.

This clonotype has a count of ten or more. V usage is TRBV7-2 and J usage is TRBJ2-7, with 8 bases matching TRBD1. The J segment lost 6 bases and the V segment lost 0 bases, leaving 7 bases of the junction unmatched. This CDR3 is built from 15 residues. Looked up from germline, CDR1 is SGHTA and CDR2 is FQGNSA. CDR3 coding DNA: TGTGCCAGCAGCTTAGCTCCAGGGGGCCTCGCCGAGCAGTACGTC. Amino acids: CASSLAPGGLAEQYV.

This clonotype has a count of ten or more. V gene TRBV2 combines with J gene TRBJ2-2, with TRBD2 matching over 11 bases. The germline V gene encodes CDR1 SNHLY and CDR2 FYNNEI. The CDR3 sequence is 15 residues long. With V trimmed by 6 bases and J by 7 bases, 7 bases remained unmatched. The CDR3 loop is CASRKTSGNGGELFF. The DNA for the CDR3 is TGTGCCAGCAGGAAGACTAGCGGGAATGGCGGGGAGCTGTTTTTT. The variable domain in full, completed from reference TRBV2 and TRBJ2-2, reads EPEVTQTPSHQVTQMGQEVILRCVPISNHLYFYWYRQILGQKVEFLVSFYNNEISEKSEIFDDQFSVERPDGSNFTLKIRSTKLEDSAMYFCASRKTSGNGGELFFGEGSRLTVL.

This chain uses TRBV6-2 or TRBV6-3 with TRBJ2-7; D assignment may be TRBD1 or TRBD2 (6 bases each). Trimming shortened V by 6 bases and J by 2 bases, and 14 bases separated the two germline ends. Germline CDR1 is MNHEY and CDR2 is SVGEGT. The CDR3 is 14 amino acids. DNA of the CDR3: TGTGCCAGCAGATGGAGGGGGGCCACCTACGAGCAGTACTTC. Translated, it gives CASRWRGATYEQYF.

This clonotype was seen repeatedly, ten times or more. The chain combines TRBV14 with TRBJ1-2; 8 nucleotides agree with TRBD1. Trimming at V came to 6 bases and at J to 4 bases, leaving 7 bases not matched to a gene. The CDR3 covers 14 residues. Germline V CDR1 and CDR2: SGHDN, FVKESK. CDR3 loop: CASRHSGGSYGYTF. The CDR3 bases are TGTGCCAGCAGACACTCAGGGGGCAGCTATGGCTACACCTTC. Together with reference TRBV14 and TRBJ1-2, the CDR3 gives the full variable domain: EAGVTQFPSHSVIEKGQTVTLRCDPISGHDNLYWYRRVMGKEIKFLLHFVKESKQDESGMPNNRFLAERTGGTYSTLKVQPAELEDSGVYFCASRHSGGSYGYTFGSGTRLTVV.

This clonotype was seen only a few times. This sequence joins TRBV19 and TRBJ1-1; D possibly corresponds to TRBD1 (5 bases). Trimming stripped 6 bases from V and 4 bases from J, with 12 bases between. The CDR3 runs to 13 residues. CDR1 and CDR2 (germline): LNHDA, SQIVND (reference sequence). CDR3 DNA: TGTGCCAGTAGGGGTCAGGGTGGCACTGAAGCTTTCTTT. Its translation is CASRGQGGTEAFF.

In its sample, this clonotype was seen many times. The V call is TRBV9, the J call TRBJ2-2, with D unclear. Per the germline V gene, CDR1 is SGDLS and CDR2 is YYNGEE. Trimming pared 0 bases from V and 4 bases from J, leaving 13 bases between. CDR3 length: 16 amino acids. CDR3 residues: CASSVGVGWSTGELFF. The CDR3 DNA follows: TGTGCCAGCAGCGTAGGCGTGGGCTGGAGCACCGGGGAGCTGTTTTTT.

On this clonotype: Relative to the germline gene, one junction end is altered; a read error may explain this. The V gene is TRBV5-1, the J gene TRBJ1-3; 8 bases align to TRBD1. CDR1 is SGHRS and CDR2 is YFSETQ in the germline V gene. The CDR3 spans 13 residues. The DNA of the CDR3 is TGCGCCAGCAGCTCGGGACAGGTAAACACTATATATTTT. Translation: CASSSGQVNTIYF.

The sample holds many counts of this clonotype. The chain links TRBV5-1 to TRBJ2-2; the D is unclear. Trimming shortened V by 3 bases and J by 7 bases, and 10 bases separated the two germline ends. This CDR3 spans 13 amino acids. Germline loops: CDR1 SGHRS, CDR2 YFSETQ. The CDR3 loop reads CASSSGVIGELFF. The CDR3, as DNA: TGCGCCAGCAGCTCTGGGGTTATCGGGGAGCTGTTTTTT.